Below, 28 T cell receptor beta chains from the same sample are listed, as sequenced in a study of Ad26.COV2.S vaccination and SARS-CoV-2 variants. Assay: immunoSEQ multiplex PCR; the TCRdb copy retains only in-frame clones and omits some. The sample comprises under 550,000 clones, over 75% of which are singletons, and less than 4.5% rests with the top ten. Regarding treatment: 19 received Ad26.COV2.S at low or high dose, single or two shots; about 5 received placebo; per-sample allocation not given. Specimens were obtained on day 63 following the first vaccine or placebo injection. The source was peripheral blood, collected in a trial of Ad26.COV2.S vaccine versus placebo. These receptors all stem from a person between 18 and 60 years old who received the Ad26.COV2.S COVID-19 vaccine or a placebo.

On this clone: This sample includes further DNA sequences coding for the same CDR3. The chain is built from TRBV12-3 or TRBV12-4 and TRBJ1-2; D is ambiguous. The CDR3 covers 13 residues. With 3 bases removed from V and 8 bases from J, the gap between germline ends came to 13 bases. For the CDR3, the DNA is TGTGCCAGCAGTTTGGGGAGGGCGGGAGGCTACACCTTC. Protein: CASSLGRAGGYTF.

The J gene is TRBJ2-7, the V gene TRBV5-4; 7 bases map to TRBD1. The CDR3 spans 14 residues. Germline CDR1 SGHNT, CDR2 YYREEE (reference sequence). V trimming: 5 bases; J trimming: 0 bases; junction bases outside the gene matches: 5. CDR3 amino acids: CASRSGTASYEQYF. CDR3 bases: TGTGCCAGCAGATCCGGGACAGCCTCCTACGAGCAGTACTTC.

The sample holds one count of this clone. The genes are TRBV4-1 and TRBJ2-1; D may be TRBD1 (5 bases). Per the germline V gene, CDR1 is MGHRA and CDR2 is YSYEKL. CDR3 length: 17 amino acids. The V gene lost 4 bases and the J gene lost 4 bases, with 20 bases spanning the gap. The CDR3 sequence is CASSPRQTKGLYNEQFF. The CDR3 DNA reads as TGCGCCAGCAGCCCTCGACAGACCAAGGGTTTGTACAATGAGCAGTTCTTC.

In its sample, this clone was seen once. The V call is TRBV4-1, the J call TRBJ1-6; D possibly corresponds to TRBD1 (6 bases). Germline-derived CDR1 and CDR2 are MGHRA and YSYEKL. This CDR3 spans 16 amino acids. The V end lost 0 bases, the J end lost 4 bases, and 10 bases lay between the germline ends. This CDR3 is CASSQEGQTYNSPLHF. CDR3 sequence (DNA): TGCGCCAGCAGCCAAGAAGGACAGACTTATAATTCACCCCTCCACTTT.

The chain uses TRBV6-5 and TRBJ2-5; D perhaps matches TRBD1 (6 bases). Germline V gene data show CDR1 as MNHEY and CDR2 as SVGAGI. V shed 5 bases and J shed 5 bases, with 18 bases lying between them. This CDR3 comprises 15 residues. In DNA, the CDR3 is TGTGCCAGCAGTCGGGACATCAACAGGAGGGAGACCCAGTACTTC. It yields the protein CASSRDINRRETQYF.

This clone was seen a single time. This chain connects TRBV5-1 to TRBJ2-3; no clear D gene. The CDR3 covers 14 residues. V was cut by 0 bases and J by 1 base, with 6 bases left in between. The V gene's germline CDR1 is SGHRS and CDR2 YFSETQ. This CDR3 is CASSLGWGTDTQYF. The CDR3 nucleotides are TGCGCCAGCAGCTTGGGGTGGGGCACAGATACGCAGTATTTT.

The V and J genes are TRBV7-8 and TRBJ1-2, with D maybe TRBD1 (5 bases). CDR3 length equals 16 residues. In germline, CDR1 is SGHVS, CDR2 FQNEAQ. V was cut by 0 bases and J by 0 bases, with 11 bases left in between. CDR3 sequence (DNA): TGTGCCAGCAGCTTAGCGTTCTGGGGGTCTAACTATGGCTACACCTTC. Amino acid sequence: CASSLAFWGSNYGYTF.

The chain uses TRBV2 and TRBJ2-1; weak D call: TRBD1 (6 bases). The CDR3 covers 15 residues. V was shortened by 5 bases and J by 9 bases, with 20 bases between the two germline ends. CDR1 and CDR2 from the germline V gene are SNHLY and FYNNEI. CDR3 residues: CASSPPRAGTFEQFF. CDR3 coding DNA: TGTGCCAGCAGTCCGCCAAGGGCCGGGACATTTGAGCAGTTCTTC. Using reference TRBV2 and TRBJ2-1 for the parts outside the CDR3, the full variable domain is EPEVTQTPSHQVTQMGQEVILRCVPISNHLYFYWYRQILGQKVEFLVSFYNNEISEKSEIFDDQFSVERPDGSNFTLKIRSTKLEDSAMYFCASSPPRAGTFEQFFGPGTRLTVL.

CDR3: CASSLGGNLQNSPLHF. CDR3 coding DNA: TGTGCCAGCAGCTTAGGCGGCAACCTCCAGAACTCACCCCTCCACTTT. The chain employs TRBV13 and TRBJ1-6; D unclear. The CDR3 has 16 residues. The germline gives CDR1 PRHDT, CDR2 FYEKMQ (reference sequence). Trimming shortened V by 0 bases and J by 10 bases, and 16 bases separated the two germline ends. The variable domain in full, with the rest retrieved from reference TRBV13 and TRBJ1-6, is AAGVIQSPRHLIKEKRETATLKCYPIPRHDTVYWYQQGPGQDPQFLISFYEKMQSDKGSIPDRFSAQQFSDYHSELNMSSLELGDSALYFCASSLGGNLQNSPLHFGNGTRLTVT.

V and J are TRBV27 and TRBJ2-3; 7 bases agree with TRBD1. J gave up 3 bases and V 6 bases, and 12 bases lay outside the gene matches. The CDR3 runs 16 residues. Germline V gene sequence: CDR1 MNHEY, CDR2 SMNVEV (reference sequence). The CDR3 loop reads CASSRIPGQRTDTQYF. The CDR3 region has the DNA TGTGCCAGCAGCCGAATTCCGGGACAGAGAACAGATACGCAGTATTTT.

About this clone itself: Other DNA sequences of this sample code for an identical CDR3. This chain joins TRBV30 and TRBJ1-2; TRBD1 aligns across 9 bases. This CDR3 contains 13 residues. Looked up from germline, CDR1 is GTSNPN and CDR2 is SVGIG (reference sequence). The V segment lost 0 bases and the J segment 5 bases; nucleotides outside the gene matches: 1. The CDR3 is CAWSVGQGYGYTF. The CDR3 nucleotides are TGTGCCTGGAGTGTGGGACAGGGTTATGGCTACACCTTC.

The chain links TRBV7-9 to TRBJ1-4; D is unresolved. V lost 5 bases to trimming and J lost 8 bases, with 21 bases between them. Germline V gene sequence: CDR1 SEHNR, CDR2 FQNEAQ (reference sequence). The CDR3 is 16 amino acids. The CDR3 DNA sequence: TGTGCCAGCAGCAATAACTACGACACCCTCGGGGAAAAACTGTTTTTT. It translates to CASSNNYDTLGEKLFF.

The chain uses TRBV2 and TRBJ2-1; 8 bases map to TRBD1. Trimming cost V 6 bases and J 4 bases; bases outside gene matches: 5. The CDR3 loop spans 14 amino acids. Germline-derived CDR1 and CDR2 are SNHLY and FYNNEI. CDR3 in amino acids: CASSPGQVYNEQFF. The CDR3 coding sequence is TGTGCCAGCAGCCCGGGACAGGTTTACAATGAGCAGTTCTTC.

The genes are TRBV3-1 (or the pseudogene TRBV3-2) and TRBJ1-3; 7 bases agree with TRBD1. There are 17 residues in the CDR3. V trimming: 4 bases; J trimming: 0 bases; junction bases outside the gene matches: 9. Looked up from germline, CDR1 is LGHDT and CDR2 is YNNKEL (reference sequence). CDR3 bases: TGTGCCAGCAGCCGATACAGGGGCGACTTCTCTGGAAACACCATATATTTT. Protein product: CASSRYRGDFSGNTIYF.

The DNA for the CDR3 is TGTGCCAGCAGCGAGACGGTGGGGCTCGACAATGAGCAGTTCTTC. As protein: CASSETVGLDNEQFF. The V call is TRBV28, the J call TRBJ2-1; D may be TRBD1 (5 bases). The germline gives CDR1 MDHEN, CDR2 SYDVKM. The CDR3 spans 15 residues. Between the trimmed V and J ends, which lost 6 bases and 5 bases, there was a span of 17 bases.

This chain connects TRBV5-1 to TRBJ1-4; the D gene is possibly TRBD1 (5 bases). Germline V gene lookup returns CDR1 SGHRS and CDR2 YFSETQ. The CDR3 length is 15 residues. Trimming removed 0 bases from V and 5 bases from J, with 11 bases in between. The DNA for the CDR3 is TGCGCCAGCAGCTTGGATGGGACGGGAAATGAAAAACTGTTTTTT. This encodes CASSLDGTGNEKLFF.

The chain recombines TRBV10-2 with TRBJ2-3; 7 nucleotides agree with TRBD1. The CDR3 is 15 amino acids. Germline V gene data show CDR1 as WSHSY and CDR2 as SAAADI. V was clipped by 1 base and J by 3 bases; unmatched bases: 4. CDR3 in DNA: TGCGCCAGCAGTGAGTACAGGGGTGGGACAGATACGCAGTATTTT. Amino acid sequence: CASSEYRGGTDTQYF.

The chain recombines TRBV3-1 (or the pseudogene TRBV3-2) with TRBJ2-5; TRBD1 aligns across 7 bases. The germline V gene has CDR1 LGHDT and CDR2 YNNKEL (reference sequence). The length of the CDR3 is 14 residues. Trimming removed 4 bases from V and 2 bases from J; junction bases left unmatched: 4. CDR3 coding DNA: TGTGCCAGCAGCCCGACAGGGCGACAAGAGACCCAGTACTTC. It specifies CASSPTGRQETQYF.

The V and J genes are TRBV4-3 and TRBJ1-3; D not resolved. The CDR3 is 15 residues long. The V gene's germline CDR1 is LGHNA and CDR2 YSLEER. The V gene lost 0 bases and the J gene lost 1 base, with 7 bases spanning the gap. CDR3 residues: CASSQDGVSGNTIYF. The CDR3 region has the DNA TGCGCCAGCAGCCAAGATGGCGTTTCTGGAAACACCATATATTTT.

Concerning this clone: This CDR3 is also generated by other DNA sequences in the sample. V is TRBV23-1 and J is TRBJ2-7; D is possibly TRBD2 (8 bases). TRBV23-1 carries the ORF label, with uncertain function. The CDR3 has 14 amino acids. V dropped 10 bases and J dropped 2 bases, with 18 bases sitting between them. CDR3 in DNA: TGCGCCATCCGAGGGGGCGGGGGGACCTACGAGCAGTACTTC. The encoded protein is CAIRGGGGTYEQYF.

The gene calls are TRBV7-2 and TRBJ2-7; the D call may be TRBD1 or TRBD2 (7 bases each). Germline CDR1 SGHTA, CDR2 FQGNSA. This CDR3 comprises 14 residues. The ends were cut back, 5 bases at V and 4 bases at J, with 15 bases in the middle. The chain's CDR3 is CASSHRQGGYEQYF. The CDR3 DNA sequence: TGTGCCAGCAGCCACAGACAGGGAGGGTACGAGCAGTACTTC. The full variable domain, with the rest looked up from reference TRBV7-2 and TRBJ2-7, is GAGVSQSPSNKVTEKGKDVELRCDPISGHTALYWYRQSLGQGLEFLIYFQGNSAPDKSGLPSDRFSAERTGGSVSTLTIQRTQQEDSAVYLCASSHRQGGYEQYFGPGTRLTVT.

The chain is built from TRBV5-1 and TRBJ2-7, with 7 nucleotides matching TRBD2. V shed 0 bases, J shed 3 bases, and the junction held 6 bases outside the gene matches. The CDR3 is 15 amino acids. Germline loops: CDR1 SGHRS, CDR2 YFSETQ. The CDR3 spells CASSLGRERGYEQYF. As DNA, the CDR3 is TGCGCCAGCAGCTTGGGACGGGAGCGGGGCTACGAGCAGTACTTC.

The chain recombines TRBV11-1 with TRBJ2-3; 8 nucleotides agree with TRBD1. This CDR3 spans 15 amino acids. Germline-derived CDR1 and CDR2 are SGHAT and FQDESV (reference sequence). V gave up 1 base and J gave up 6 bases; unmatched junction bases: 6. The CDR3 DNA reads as TGTGCCAGCAGCTTAGGACAGGGGAGGATGGATACGCAGTATTTT. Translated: CASSLGQGRMDTQYF.

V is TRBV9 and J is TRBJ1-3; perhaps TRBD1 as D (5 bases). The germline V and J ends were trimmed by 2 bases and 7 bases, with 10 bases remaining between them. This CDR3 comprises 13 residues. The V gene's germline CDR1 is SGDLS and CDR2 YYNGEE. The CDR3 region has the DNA TGTGCCAGCAGCGTGGCTGGGGGGAACACCATATATTTT. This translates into CASSVAGGNTIYF.

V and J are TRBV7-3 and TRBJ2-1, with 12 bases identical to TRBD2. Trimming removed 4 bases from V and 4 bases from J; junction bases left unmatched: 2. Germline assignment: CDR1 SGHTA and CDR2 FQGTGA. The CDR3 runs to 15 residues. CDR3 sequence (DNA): TGTGCCAGCAGCTCGACTAGCGGGGGTTACAATGAGCAGTTCTTC. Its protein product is CASSSTSGGYNEQFF.

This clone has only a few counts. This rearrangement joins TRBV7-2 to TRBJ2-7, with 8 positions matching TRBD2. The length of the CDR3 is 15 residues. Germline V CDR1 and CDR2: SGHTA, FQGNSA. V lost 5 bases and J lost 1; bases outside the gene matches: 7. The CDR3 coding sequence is TGTGCCAGCAGCCCCCACGTAGCGGGGTCCTACGAGCAGTACTTC. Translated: CASSPHVAGSYEQYF.

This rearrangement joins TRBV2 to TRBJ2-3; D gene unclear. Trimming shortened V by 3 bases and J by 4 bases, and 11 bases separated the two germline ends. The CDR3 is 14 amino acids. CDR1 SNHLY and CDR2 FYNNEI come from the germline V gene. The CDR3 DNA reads TGTGCCAGCAGTGATCGGTACGTGGCAGATACGCAGTATTTT. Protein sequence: CASSDRYVADTQYF.

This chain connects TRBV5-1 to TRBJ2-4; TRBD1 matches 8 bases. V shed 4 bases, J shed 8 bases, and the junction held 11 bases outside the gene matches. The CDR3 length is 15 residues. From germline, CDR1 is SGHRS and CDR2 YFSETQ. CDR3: CASSAQGGRPDIQYF. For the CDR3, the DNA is TGCGCCAGCAGCGCACAGGGGGGCCGCCCGGACATTCAGTACTTC.